The 25 T cell receptor beta chains below all came from one sample that was sequenced in a study of blood T cells in healthy people across ages. A second PCR of about 7 to 12 cycles used a sample-barcoded 5' primer and a J-beta primer mix. TCRdb ran MiXCR on the 5' RACE reads and lists one entry per CDR3 protein. The table includes roughly 1,500,000 distinct CDR3 sequences, about 31% detected once. Sequencing input: blood. These TCRs come from a woman between 25 and 40 years old in good health.

The chain couples TRBV28 to TRBJ2-5; TRBD2 agrees at 7 bases. The better agreement between TRBJ2-7 and the DNA end casts doubt on the J call. The length of the CDR3 is 14 residues. The germline gives CDR1 MDHEN, CDR2 SYDVKM. The CDR3 protein is CASRMDGPGGEQYF. The CDR3 DNA is TGTGCCAGCAGGATGGACGGGCCGGGGGGCGAGCAGTACTTC.

This chain joins TRBV4-1 and TRBJ2-5, with a tentative D call TRBD1 (7 bases). In germline, CDR1 is MGHRA, CDR2 YSYEKL. The V and J ends lost 3 bases and 4 bases respectively, with 21 bases between them. This CDR3 spans 17 amino acids. The CDR3 is CASSHIARQGGGETQYF. As DNA, the CDR3 is TGCGCCAGCAGCCACATCGCCCGACAGGGAGGCGGAGAGACCCAGTACTTC.

The J gene is TRBJ2-6, the V gene TRBV27; TRBD2 matches at 7 bases. The V gene end was trimmed by 7 bases and the J gene end by 0 bases; junction bases not matched to a gene: 12. Germline loops: CDR1 MNHEY, CDR2 SMNVEV (reference sequence). The CDR3 sequence is 18 residues long. In DNA, the CDR3 is TGTGCCAGCACCTCGGGGAGGGCAGTGAGCTCTGGGGCCAACGTCCTGACTTTC. Amino acid sequence: CASTSGRAVSSGANVLTF.

This clonotype appeared a few times. The chain couples TRBV9 to TRBJ1-1, with a possible D match to TRBD1 (5 bases). This CDR3 comprises 16 residues. V lost 0 bases, J lost 5 bases, and 17 bases lay in between. Germline lookup yields CDR1 SGDLS and CDR2 YYNGEE. The CDR3 sequence is CASSVGLIGAWTEAFF. CDR3 nucleotide sequence: TGTGCCAGCAGCGTAGGATTAATAGGGGCTTGGACTGAAGCTTTCTTT. The variable domain in full, with the rest retrieved from reference TRBV9 and TRBJ1-1, is DSGVTQTPKHLITATGQRVTLRCSPRSGDLSVYWYQQSLDQGLQFLIQYYNGEERAKGNILERFSAQQFPDLHSELNLSSLELGDSALYFCASSVGLIGAWTEAFFGQGTRLTVV.

This clonotype has more than one count but fewer than ten. CDR3 in amino acids: CASSNDRGSGGYTF. CDR3 DNA: TGTGCCAGCAGCAATGACAGGGGCTCAGGTGGCTACACCTTC. J is TRBJ1-2 and V is TRBV12-3 or TRBV12-4, with TRBD1 matching over 8 bases. The CDR3 length is 14 residues. J lost 7 bases, V lost 6 bases, and 10 bases had no gene match.

This rearrangement joins TRBV4-1 to TRBJ1-4; D gene uncertain. The length of the CDR3 is 15 residues. V lost 0 bases and J lost 4, with 9 bases in between. The germline V gene has CDR1 MGHRA and CDR2 YSYEKL. For the CDR3, the DNA is TGCGCCAGCAGCCAAGATTATCCACTTAATGAAAAACTGTTTTTT. Translating gives CASSQDYPLNEKLFF.

The table lists this clonotype with a few counts. The rearrangement uses TRBV9 and TRBJ2-4; 8 bases align to TRBD2. The CDR3 length is 14 residues. V lost 0 bases and J lost 13; bases outside the gene matches: 9. Germline V lookup: CDR1 SGDLS, CDR2 YYNGEE. The CDR3 DNA is TGTGCCAGCAGCGTAGATTGGGGAGCGGGGGAGCAGTACTTC. Translation gives CASSVDWGAGEQYF.

This clonotype was seen only a few times. This chain connects TRBV27 to TRBJ1-2, with D unclear. The CDR3 runs to 16 residues. The ends were cut back, 5 bases at V and 5 bases at J, with 21 bases in the middle. CDR1 is MNHEY and CDR2 is SMNVEV in the germline V gene (reference sequence). CDR3 coding DNA: TGTGCCAGCAGTCCTGAAATGGGTCTCGGAGGGTATGGCTACACCTTC. As protein: CASSPEMGLGGYGYTF.

This chain joins TRBV28 and TRBJ2-7; D remains unclear. The CDR3 length is 12 residues. CDR1 and CDR2 from the germline V gene are MDHEN and SYDVKM. V lost 1 base and J lost 3, with 4 bases in between. In nucleotides, the CDR3 is TGTGCCAGCAGTTTATTCTACTACGAGCAGTACTTC. Translated: CASSLFYYEQYF. The full variable domain, completed using reference TRBV28 and TRBJ2-7, is DVKVTQSSRYLVKRTGEKVFLECVQDMDHENMFWYRQDPGLGLRLIYFSYDVKMKEKGDIPEGYSVSREKKERFSLILESASTNQTSMYLCASSLFYYEQYFGPGTRLTVT.

The rearrangement joins TRBV4-2 to TRBJ2-1, with 8 bases fitting TRBD2. Per germline, CDR1 LGHNA and CDR2 YNFKEQ. CDR3 length equals 16 residues. The V and J ends lost 0 bases and 4 bases, in that order; junction bases with no gene match: 5. This CDR3 is CASSQEDSGAYNEQFF. In DNA, the CDR3 is TGTGCCAGCAGCCAAGAGGATAGCGGGGCGTACAATGAGCAGTTCTTC.

The genes are TRBV20-1 and TRBJ2-5; unclear D gene. This CDR3 comprises 13 residues. V lost 3 bases, J lost 9 bases, and 17 bases lay in between. In germline, CDR1 is DFQATT, CDR2 SNEGSKA (reference sequence). The DNA of the CDR3 is TGCAGTGCTAGTGCCAACAATAAAGTGGCCCAGTACTTC. Protein: CSASANNKVAQYF.

This clonotype was counted between two and nine times. The rearrangement links TRBV6-1 to TRBJ2-5, with D maybe TRBD1 (6 bases). Germline V lookup: CDR1 MNHNS, CDR2 SASEGT. The CDR3 has 13 residues. V gave up 7 bases and J gave up 4 bases, with 13 bases separating them. The CDR3 protein is CASNRDNRETQYF. The DNA for the CDR3 is TGTGCCAGCAACCGGGACAATAGAGAGACCCAGTACTTC.

This clonotype was seen once. The gene calls are TRBV5-6 and TRBJ2-6; TRBD1 is a possible D gene (5 bases). V lost 5 bases, J lost 1 base, and 7 bases lay in between. Germline V gene lookup returns CDR1 SGHDT and CDR2 YYEEEE. The CDR3 contains 14 residues. The CDR3: CASSRQSGANVLTF. In DNA form, the CDR3 reads TGTGCCAGCAGTCGACAGTCTGGGGCCAACGTCCTGACTTTC.

This chain links TRBV20-1 with TRBJ2-2, with 8 positions matching TRBD1. J lost 0 bases, V lost 0 bases, and 6 bases had no gene match. The germline CDR1 and CDR2 sequences are DFQATT and SNEGSKA (reference sequence). The CDR3 spans 17 residues. CDR3 in DNA: TGCAGTGCTAGAGATTCATCGACAGGGGCGAACACCGGGGAGCTGTTTTTT. Its protein is CSARDSSTGANTGELFF.

This clonotype was seen a few times. The chain joins TRBV10-3 to TRBJ2-5; 12 nucleotides agree with TRBD2. The germline gives CDR1 ENHRY, CDR2 SYGVKD. CDR3 length equals 15 residues. J gave up 4 bases and V 8 bases, and 8 bases lay outside the gene matches. This CDR3 reads CAIQTSGGPAETQYF. The CDR3 DNA follows: TGTGCCATCCAGACTAGCGGGGGTCCTGCAGAGACCCAGTACTTC.

The V and J genes are TRBV12-3 or TRBV12-4 and TRBJ2-1; D uncertain. The CDR3 extends over 11 amino acids. V was pared by 6 bases and J by 8 bases, with 8 bases between. As DNA, the CDR3 is TGTGCCAGCAGGCAGCTCTATGAGCAGTTCTTC. Translated, it gives CASRQLYEQFF.

The chain combines TRBV29-1 with TRBJ1-2; 7 positions agree with TRBD1. Trimming removed 7 bases from V and 6 bases from J; junction bases left unmatched: 5. Germline assignment: CDR1 SQVTM and CDR2 ANQGSEA. The CDR3 has 11 amino acids. This chain's CDR3 is CSALTGDGYTF. The CDR3 nucleotides read TGCAGCGCCCTTACAGGGGATGGCTACACCTTC.

A few counts support this clonotype. The rearrangement links TRBV5-1 to TRBJ1-4, with 8 bases aligning to TRBD1. The CDR3 is made up of 14 amino acids. The germline V gene has CDR1 SGHRS and CDR2 YFSETQ. Losses at the gene ends were 3 bases for V and 8 bases for J; bases not matched to a gene: 6. CDR3 sequence: CASSSRQGREKLFF. Written as DNA, the CDR3 is TGCGCCAGCAGCTCCCGACAGGGGAGGGAAAAACTGTTTTTT.

This chain connects TRBV3-1 to TRBJ2-1; D may correspond to TRBD1 or TRBD2 (5 bases each). CDR3 length: 15 residues. Trimming cost V 1 base and J 2 bases, with 9 bases left between them. Per the germline V gene, CDR1 is LGHDT and CDR2 is YNNKEL (reference sequence). CDR3 coding DNA: TGTGCCAGCAGCCAAGTAGAGGGGACCTACAATGAGCAGTTCTTC. It encodes CASSQVEGTYNEQFF.

This clonotype came up a few times. J is TRBJ1-2 and V is TRBV5-1; the D gene is possibly TRBD1 (5 bases). CDR1 is SGHRS, CDR2 YFSETQ, per germline. Deletions cut 0 bases from V and 4 bases from J, with 19 bases between. This CDR3 has 17 residues. CDR3 DNA: TGCGCCAGCAGCTTGGCCGCACAATCCAGGAGGGGCTATGGCTACACCTTC. This codes for CASSLAAQSRRGYGYTF.

Of note for this clonotype: A junction boundary mismatches the germline segment, possibly from a read error. This chain uses TRBV29-1 with TRBJ2-1, with D possibly TRBD2 on 5 matching bases. This CDR3 contains 15 residues. Germline CDR1 SQVTM, CDR2 ANQGSEA. The CDR3 DNA reads TGCAGCGCTGAAAGCACGACTACCCAGTTTCATGAGCAGTTCTTC. It yields the protein CSAESTTTQFHEQFF.

This clonotype has a handful of counts. The rearrangement links TRBV27 to TRBJ2-3; 8 bases are shared with TRBD2. CDR3 length equals 13 residues. After removal of 6 bases from V and 6 bases from J, the junction contained 5 bases not matched to a gene. Germline V gene lookup returns CDR1 MNHEY and CDR2 SMNVEV (reference sequence). The CDR3 bases are TGTGCCAGCAGATCAACGGGAGGGGATACGCAGTATTTT. It translates to CASRSTGGDTQYF.

This clonotype was seen a handful of times. The chain carries TRBV6-5 and TRBJ2-5, with 8 bases aligning to TRBD1. The V gene end was trimmed by 6 bases and the J gene end by 5 bases; junction bases not matched to a gene: 8. Germline V gene data show CDR1 as MNHEY and CDR2 as SVGAGI. The length of the CDR3 is 14 residues. DNA for the CDR3: TGTGCCAGCAGCCTTCCGGACAGGGACGAGACCCAGTACTTC. Protein product: CASSLPDRDETQYF.

V gene TRBV12-3 or TRBV12-4 combines with J gene TRBJ1-4; no clear D gene. The CDR3 is 13 residues long. With 3 bases removed from V and 5 bases from J, the gap between germline ends came to 7 bases. The CDR3 DNA follows: TGTGCCAGCAGTTTTGTGGGGAATGAAAAACTGTTTTTT. Amino acid sequence: CASSFVGNEKLFF.

This clonotype was counted between two and nine times. The chain employs TRBV10-3 and TRBJ2-5; tentatively, D is TRBD1 (6 bases). Trimming shortened V by 6 bases and J by 4 bases, and 15 bases separated the two germline ends. Per germline, CDR1 ENHRY and CDR2 SYGVKD. The CDR3 sequence is 14 residues long. CDR3 nucleotides: TGTGCCATCAGGAGTGCAGGGGAAGGAGAGACCCAGTACTTC. It yields the protein CAIRSAGEGETQYF.